The rows below give T cell receptor beta chains drawn from one sample of a study of T-cell reconstitution after alpha-beta-depleted transplantation in children. In TCRdb, the PCR reads were re-called with MiXCR into one record per CDR3 protein. The sample includes 350,000 to 500,000 distinct CDR3 sequences, around 46% of them seen just once. Sample: PBMCs, taken before TCRalphabeta/CD19-depleted stem cell transplant. These TCRs come from a girl aged 2-10 years with aplastic anemia, due to receive a stem cell transplant. Each CDR3 is given with its conserved first and last residue. A D gene is named only where the DNA matches it firmly. Size tells how often a clone was seen (once, few, many) or the class of an expanded clone, and some rows leave it out.

v_gene	abundance	d_gene	j_gene	CDR3aa	CDR3nt
TRBV7-2	NA	NA	TRBJ2-3	CASSLRLPNTDTQYF	TGTGCCAGCAGCTTAAGACTACCAAACACAGATACGCAGTATTTT
TRBV30	NA	TRBD1	TRBJ1-5	CAWSARTGYSNQPQHF	TGTGCCTGGAGTGCTCGGACAGGGTATAGCAATCAGCCCCAGCATTTT
TRBV20-1	NA	TRBD1	TRBJ2-7	CSAREEGTGAEQYF	TGCAGTGCTAGAGAAGAGGGGACAGGGGCCGAGCAGTACTTC
TRBV7-2	NA	TRBD2	TRBJ2-1	CASSLGRRGGRNEQFF	TGTGCCAGCAGCTTAGGTCGGCGGGGGGGCCGAAATGAGCAGTTCTTC
TRBV5-1	NA	NA	TRBJ1-6	CASSPHSTDPNSPLHF	TGCGCCAGCAGCCCCCATTCGACAGACCCCAATTCACCCCTCCACTTT
TRBV20-1	NA	TRBD2	TRBJ2-3	CSARAPSGRNTDTQYF	TGCAGTGCTAGAGCTCCTAGCGGGAGGAACACAGATACGCAGTATTTT
TRBV7-8	NA	NA	TRBJ2-2	CASSQTTGYTGELFF	TGTGCCAGCAGCCAGACGACAGGATACACCGGGGAGCTGTTTTTT
TRBV12-3/TRBV12-4	NA	TRBD1	TRBJ2-7	CASSLYRGSEQYF	TGTGCCAGCAGTTTATACAGGGGCTCCGAGCAGTACTTC
TRBV10-3	NA	NA	TRBJ2-3	CAISESSTSTDTQYF	TGTGCCATCAGTGAGTCGTCTACTAGCACAGATACGCAGTATTTT
TRBV4-2	few	NA	TRBJ1-6	CASSQGGRRDSPLHF	TGTGCCAGCAGCCAGGGGGGCCGTCGGGACTCACCCCTCCACTTT
TRBV10-1	NA	TRBD2	TRBJ2-4	CASSEFRGVENIQYF	TGCGCCAGCAGTGAGTTTCGGGGGGTCGAAAACATTCAGTACTTC
TRBV10-1	NA	TRBD2	TRBJ2-7	CASSAHDLSGSAPYEQYF	TGCGCCAGCAGTGCACACGACTTGAGCGGGAGTGCCCCCTACGAGCAGTACTTC
TRBV2	NA	TRBD1	TRBJ2-7	CASTRQGYEQYF	TGTGCCAGCACCAGACAGGGCTACGAGCAGTACTTC
TRBV6-2/TRBV6-3	NA	TRBD2	TRBJ2-7	CASSQGVTSGLTSYEQYF	TGTGCCAGCAGCCAGGGGGTAACTAGCGGGCTTACCTCCTACGAGCAGTACTTC
TRBV20-1	NA	NA	TRBJ1-5	CSARWTVNQPQHF	TGCAGTGCTAGATGGACAGTCAATCAGCCCCAGCATTTT
TRBV15	NA	TRBD1	TRBJ2-5	CATARGTGVETQYF	TGTGCCACCGCCCGTGGGACAGGGGTAGAGACCCAGTACTTC
TRBV15	NA	NA	TRBJ2-2	CATSRGYSINTGELFF	TGTGCCACCAGCAGAGGCTATTCGATTAACACCGGGGAGCTGTTTTTT
TRBV5-1	few	NA	TRBJ2-1	CASSGGSGTSYNEQFF	TGCGCCAGCAGCGGGGGGTCCGGGACTTCATACAATGAGCAGTTCTTC
TRBV5-1	few	NA	TRBJ2-1	CASSLDGKGNEQFF	TGCGCCAGCAGCTTGGATGGCAAAGGCAATGAGCAGTTCTTC
TRBV7-9	once	NA	TRBJ2-3	CASSLGERYQYF	TGTGCCAGCAGCTTAGGGGAAAGGTATCAGTATTTT
TRBV6-4	many	NA	TRBJ2-2	CASSAEGGENTGELFF	TGTGCCAGCAGCGCGGAAGGGGGGGAGAACACCGGGGAGCTGTTTTTT
TRBV6-5	NA	NA	TRBJ1-2	CASSYSIQGGVYGYTF	TGTGCCAGCAGTTACTCTATCCAGGGTGGTGTCTATGGCTACACCTTC
TRBV12-3/TRBV12-4	many	TRBD1	TRBJ2-7	CASSYFGTGYEQYF	TGTGCCAGCAGCTACTTTGGGACAGGGTACGAGCAGTACTTC
TRBV29-1	NA	NA	TRBJ2-1	CSVLRGSSYNEQFF	TGCAGCGTCCTTCGGGGAAGCTCCTACAATGAGCAGTTCTTC
TRBV10-1	NA	NA	TRBJ2-7	CASSESSGPLSYEQYF	TGCGCCAGCAGTGAGTCCTCGGGACCTCTCTCCTACGAGCAGTACTTC
TRBV12-3/TRBV12-4	NA	NA	TRBJ2-5	CASSLSYTGQPQETQYF	TGTGCCAGCAGTTTAAGTTATACAGGACAGCCCCAAGAGACCCAGTACTTC
TRBV15	few	NA	TRBJ2-4	CATSPLGGGNIQYF	TGTGCCACCAGCCCATTGGGGGGTGGAAACATTCAGTACTTC
TRBV5-5	NA	TRBD1	TRBJ1-1	CASSLRQGANTEAFF	TGTGCCAGCAGCTTACGACAGGGAGCGAACACTGAAGCTTTCTTT
TRBV30	few	NA	TRBJ1-5	CAWRQTGSQPQHF	TGTGCCTGGCGTCAGACCGGCAGTCAGCCCCAGCATTTT
TRBV10-3	NA	TRBD2	TRBJ2-3	CAISALAGDTDTQYF	TGTGCCATCAGTGCGCTAGCGGGGGACACAGATACGCAGTATTTT
TRBV6-1	NA	TRBD2	TRBJ2-1	CASSPRPGLAGDYEQFF	TGTGCCAGCAGCCCGCGTCCCGGACTAGCGGGAGACTATGAGCAGTTCTTC
TRBV20-1	NA	TRBD2	TRBJ2-3	CNLKRGASGRPDTQYF	TGCAACCTAAAGAGGGGAGCTAGCGGGAGGCCAGATACGCAGTATTTT
TRBV28	few	TRBD1	TRBJ2-5	CASTESAGGQETQYF	TGTGCCAGCACGGAGTCCGCAGGGGGCCAAGAGACCCAGTACTTC
TRBV20-1	NA	NA	TRBJ2-5	CSARDRSPSETQYF	TGCAGTGCTAGAGATCGTAGTCCGTCGGAGACCCAGTACTTC
TRBV5-5	NA	TRBD1	TRBJ2-7	CASSTSGTGAYEQYF	TGTGCCAGCAGCACCTCCGGGACAGGGGCCTACGAGCAGTACTTC
TRBV5-6	NA	NA	TRBJ2-7	CASSSPWESSYEQYF	TGTGCCAGCAGCTCGCCTTGGGAGAGCTCCTACGAGCAGTACTTC
TRBV5-1	NA	TRBD2	TRBJ2-2	CASSLGLAGRTGELFF	TGCGCCAGCAGCTTAGGACTAGCGGGAAGAACCGGGGAGCTGTTTTTT
TRBV12-3/TRBV12-4	many	TRBD1	TRBJ2-7	CASSLRQGSGLRYF	TGTGCCAGCAGTCTGCGACAGGGGTCAGGTCTGCGGTACTTC
TRBV6-1	many	NA	TRBJ2-7	CASSDRGHYEQYF	TGTGCCAGCAGTGACCGGGGCCACTACGAGCAGTACTTC
TRBV20-1	NA	TRBD2	TRBJ2-1	CSANPPSGAYNEQFF	TGCAGTGCTAACCCGCCTAGCGGGGCGTACAATGAGCAGTTCTTC
TRBV20-1	NA	NA	TRBJ2-1	CSGAGRNNEQFF	TGCAGTGGGGCAGGGAGGAACAATGAGCAGTTCTTC
TRBV12-3/TRBV12-4	many	TRBD1	TRBJ2-4	CASSSRWDREAKNIQYF	TGTGCCAGCAGTTCCCGGTGGGACAGAGAAGCCAAAAACATTCAGTACTTC
TRBV4-3	NA	TRBD1	TRBJ1-2	CASSQEAPTGVEGYTF	TGCGCCAGCAGCCAAGAGGCTCCGACAGGGGTAGAAGGCTACACCTTC
TRBV5-1	NA	NA	TRBJ2-7	CASREGPHPYEQYF	TGCGCCAGCAGGGAGGGGCCGCACCCCTACGAGCAGTACTTC
TRBV15	NA	NA	TRBJ2-7	CATSRVAGGFSYEQYF	TGTGCCACCAGCAGAGTGGCAGGGGGGTTTTCCTACGAGCAGTACTTC
TRBV20-1	many	TRBD1	TRBJ2-3	CSARTDRDIRDTQYF	TGCAGTGCTAGAACGGACAGGGACATAAGAGATACGCAGTATTTT